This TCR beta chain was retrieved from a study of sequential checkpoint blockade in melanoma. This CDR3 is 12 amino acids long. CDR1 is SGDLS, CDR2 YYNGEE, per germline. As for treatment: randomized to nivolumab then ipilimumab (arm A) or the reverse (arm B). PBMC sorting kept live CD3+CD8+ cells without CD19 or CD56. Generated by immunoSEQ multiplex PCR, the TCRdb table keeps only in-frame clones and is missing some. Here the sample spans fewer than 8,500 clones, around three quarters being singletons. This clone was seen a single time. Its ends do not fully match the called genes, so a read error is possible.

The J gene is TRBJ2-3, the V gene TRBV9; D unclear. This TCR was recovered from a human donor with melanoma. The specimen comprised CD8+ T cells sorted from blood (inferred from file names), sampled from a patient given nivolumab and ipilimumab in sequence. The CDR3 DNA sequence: TGTGCCAGCAGCGACGACGCGGAGACGCATTATTTT. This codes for CASSDDAETHYF.